One and the same sample provided the 20 T cell receptor beta chains below, sequenced in a study of shared clonotypes between healthy human individuals. Assay: immunoSEQ multiplex PCR; the TCRdb copy retains only in-frame clones and omits some. The sample holds more than 2,000,000 clones, 90% to 95% seen once. The specimen was naive CD4+ T cells sorted from blood. Subset specified: CD45RA+ positively selected. These receptors all come from a man between 18 and 29 years old in good health.

The genes are TRBV4-1 and TRBJ2-5; TRBD2 matches 7 bases. This CDR3 is 15 amino acids long. The J segment lost 2 bases and the V segment lost 4 bases, leaving 7 bases of the junction unmatched. Germline V CDR1 and CDR2: MGHRA, YSYEKL. CDR3 in DNA: TGCGCCAGCAGCCGGCTAGCGGTAATTCAAGAGACCCAGTACTTC. As protein: CASSRLAVIQETQYF.

The CDR3 DNA reads TGTGCCAGCAGAAACAGTGAACCCAATGAGCAGTTCTTC. Its protein product is CASRNSEPNEQFF. The V gene is TRBV28, the J gene TRBJ2-1; D call uncertain. The CDR3 runs to 13 residues. The germline CDR1 and CDR2 sequences are MDHEN and SYDVKM. V gave up 6 bases and J gave up 6 bases, with 12 bases separating them.

The chain has TRBV5-1 and TRBJ1-1, with TRBD1 matching 7 bases. Germline CDR1 and CDR2: SGHRS and YFSETQ. With 0 bases clipped from V and 3 bases from J, the junction kept 5 bases outside the gene matches. The CDR3 consists of 15 residues. The CDR3 DNA reads TGCGCCAGCAGCTTGGGACCCCAGGGGGACACTGAAGCTTTCTTT. Its protein is CASSLGPQGDTEAFF.

The V and J genes are TRBV27 and TRBJ2-3; possibly TRBD2 for D (7 bases). V was cut by 5 bases and J by 4 bases, with 13 bases left in between. This CDR3 spans 14 amino acids. From germline, CDR1 is MNHEY and CDR2 SMNVEV (reference sequence). The CDR3 DNA reads TGTGCCAGCAGTCCGGGGGGCCCCCCAGATACGCAGTATTTT. Residues: CASSPGGPPDTQYF.

As for this clone: This CDR3 is also generated by other DNA sequences in the sample. The chain uses TRBV10-3 and TRBJ1-4, with D possibly being TRBD1 (6 bases). The germline V and J ends were trimmed by 0 bases and 3 bases, with 8 bases remaining between them. CDR1 is ENHRY and CDR2 is SYGVKD in the germline V gene. This CDR3 has 15 amino acids. CDR3 region: CAISESGGANEKLFF. CDR3 nucleotides: TGTGCCATCAGTGAGTCGGGGGGCGCTAATGAAAAACTGTTTTTT.

DNA of the CDR3: TGTGCCAGCAGCTCGGGGGGGCGCGGTGAAGAGACCCAGTACTTC. It encodes CASSSGGRGEETQYF. The chain couples TRBV7-2 to TRBJ2-5; 8 bases fit TRBD2. Germline values: CDR1 SGHTA, CDR2 FQGNSA. The V and J ends lost 4 bases and 3 bases, in that order; junction bases with no gene match: 7. The CDR3 contains 15 residues.

The chain uses TRBV6-5 and TRBJ2-5, with TRBD2 matching over 9 bases. The germline V gene encodes CDR1 MNHEY and CDR2 SVGAGI. J gave up 2 bases and V 2 bases, and 3 bases lay outside the gene matches. The CDR3 has 15 amino acids. The CDR3 region has the DNA TGTGCCAGCAGTTACAGACTAGCGGCACAAGAGACCCAGTACTTC. Translation gives CASSYRLAAQETQYF.

The chain carries TRBV11-2 and TRBJ2-7; the D gene is possibly TRBD2 (7 bases). This CDR3 has 15 amino acids. CDR1 SGHAT and CDR2 FQNNGV come from the germline V gene. The V end lost 5 bases, the J end lost 1 base, and 15 bases lay between the germline ends. The CDR3 here is CASSALGGRSYEQYF. CDR3 in DNA: TGTGCCAGCAGCGCCCTGGGGGGGCGTTCCTACGAGCAGTACTTC.

V is TRBV21-1 and J is TRBJ2-5; the table's D call, TRBD1, was not checked against the DNA. TRBV21-1 is flagged as a pseudogene. CDR3 size: 19 residues. The CDR3 DNA reads TGTGCCAGCAGCAAAGCAAACTTTGTGGGACAGGGTCCAAGGGAGACCCAGTACTTC. It is translated as CASSKANFVGQGPRETQYF.

The chain has TRBV19 and TRBJ1-2; D unclear. The germline V gene encodes CDR1 LNHDA and CDR2 SQIVND (reference sequence). V lost 5 bases and J 0 bases, leaving 16 bases between the germline ends. This CDR3 region has 16 residues. The CDR3 nucleotides are TGTGCCAGTAGTTCCATAGGGTCGGAAGCTAACTATGGCTACACCTTC. Its translation: CASSSIGSEANYGYTF.

The V gene is TRBV18, the J gene TRBJ1-5; D ambiguous. The CDR3 runs 14 residues. Trimming took 5 bases from V and 1 from J, leaving 9 bases between them. Germline values: CDR1 KGHSH, CDR2 LQKENI. The CDR3 bases are TGTGCCAGCTCAACCCTGGGGAGCAATCAGCCCCAGCATTTT. This encodes CASSTLGSNQPQHF.

On this clone: Other DNA sequences of this sample code for an identical CDR3. V usage is TRBV5-1 and J usage is TRBJ2-5; possible D gene TRBD2, 6 bases. Trimming stripped 2 bases from V and 5 bases from J, with 10 bases between. Germline lookup yields CDR1 SGHRS and CDR2 YFSETQ. The CDR3 is made up of 13 amino acids. CDR3 in amino acids: CASSLSGTETQYF. The CDR3 region has the DNA TGCGCCAGCAGCTTAAGTGGGACTGAGACCCAGTACTTC.

V usage is TRBV7-2 and J usage is TRBJ2-3; D gene uncertain. Germline V gene data show CDR1 as SGHTA and CDR2 as FQGNSA. The CDR3 is made up of 14 amino acids. With 2 bases removed from V and 0 bases from J, the gap between germline ends came to 6 bases. CDR3 nucleotide sequence: TGTGCCAGCAGCTTACTCAGGAGCACAGATACGCAGTATTTT. This codes for CASSLLRSTDTQYF.

This rearrangement joins TRBV29-1 to TRBJ1-1; D gene uncertain. Germline lookup yields CDR1 SQVTM and CDR2 ANQGSEA. There are 11 residues in the CDR3. The ends were cut back, 7 bases at V and 1 base at J, with 7 bases in the middle. CDR3 in amino acids: CSAYRNTEAFF. The CDR3 DNA follows: TGCAGCGCATATAGGAACACTGAAGCTTTCTTT.

This chain connects TRBV11-2 to TRBJ2-3; either TRBD1 or TRBD2 may supply D (6 bases each). The CDR3 length is 17 residues. The V end was cut by 5 bases, the J end by 0 bases, with 18 bases between. CDR1 and CDR2 from the germline V gene are SGHAT and FQNNGV. As DNA, the CDR3 is TGTGCCAGCAGCCCCTCCCGAGGGGGGTCTAGCACAGATACGCAGTATTTT. Its protein product is CASSPSRGGSSTDTQYF.

The chain has TRBV18 and TRBJ2-3, with D uncertain. Germline CDR1 is KGHSH and CDR2 is LQKENI. The CDR3 extends over 16 amino acids. The V end was cut by 2 bases, the J end by 4 bases, with 16 bases between. In DNA, the CDR3 is TGTGCCAGCTCACCAACCAGGTGGGTTGTTGCAGATACGCAGTATTTT. Residues: CASSPTRWVVADTQYF.

The chain links TRBV18 to TRBJ2-3, with D unresolved. CDR1 and CDR2 (germline): KGHSH, LQKENI. The CDR3 is 13 residues long. V was clipped by 4 bases and J by 3 bases, with 8 bases between them. CDR3 coding DNA: TGTGCCAGCTCACAACTCCCTACAGATACGCAGTATTTT. Amino acid sequence: CASSQLPTDTQYF.

A note on this clone: This sample also contains other DNA sequences that code for the same CDR3. This chain's CDR3 is CASSLDGQSTDTQYF. The DNA of the CDR3 is TGCGCCAGCAGCTTGGACGGGCAAAGCACAGATACGCAGTATTTT. V usage is TRBV5-1 and J usage is TRBJ2-3; D uncertain. There are 15 residues in the CDR3. Trimming removed 0 bases from V and 0 bases from J, with 8 bases in between. The V gene's germline CDR1 is SGHRS and CDR2 YFSETQ.

This chain joins TRBV19 and TRBJ2-1; D possibly corresponds to TRBD2 (6 bases). There are 16 residues in the CDR3. Trimming pared 3 bases from V and 0 bases from J, leaving 12 bases between. Per germline, CDR1 LNHDA and CDR2 SQIVND (reference sequence). CDR3 amino acids: CASSMRGTNSYNEQFF. The DNA for the CDR3 is TGTGCCAGTAGTATGCGGGGTACAAACTCCTACAATGAGCAGTTCTTC.

The genes are TRBV21-1 and TRBJ2-5; TRBD1 was called by the table and not checked on the DNA. TRBV21-1 is assigned pseudogene status. This CDR3 spans 17 amino acids. This CDR3 is CASSLAPGQGARETQYF. CDR3 bases: TGTGCCAGCAGTCTGGCTCCGGGACAGGGGGCGCGTGAGACCCAGTACTTC.